What follows describes a single TCR beta chain. No cognate antigen has been identified for it. Qualities for individual bases were not recorded, and no much larger clone is one base off. Genomic DNA was isolated from the sorted cells so that the TCRbeta CDR3 region could be sequenced. The immunoSEQ Assay was used for sequencing of TCRbeta CDR3 regions. Drawn from immuneACCESS, this table holds only the in-frame rearrangements with V and J called that TCRdb kept. Clones are partly lost; checked studies trace under half to an unresolved V gene and leave the rest unexplained. For this sample there are approximately 58,000 clones; 82% appear just once. More than 1.1% of the sample lies in the top ten. Trimming costs V 0 bases and J 3 bases, and their ends lie 6 bases apart. The germline V gene sets CDR1 to MNHEY and CDR2 to SVGAGI. From the cysteine through the phenylalanine, the CDR3 covers 15 amino acids. Only CDR3 DNA is held: 45 bases, read in frame from base 1.

The data derive from a study of OX40 agonist ivuxolimab in advanced cancers. Looking at the study overall: The costimulatory receptor OX40 (CD134) was targeted by ivuxolimab, a fully human IgG2 agonistic monoclonal antibody. Partial responses occurred in three dose-escalation patients: two with cutaneous melanoma and one with hepatocellular carcinoma. Of the 50 to 55 dose-escalation patients, hepatocellular carcinoma was present in approximately 20, melanoma in approximately 15, renal cell carcinoma in 9 and head and neck cancer in 9. Patients were allowed to have had prior anti-PD-1, anti-PD-L1 or anti-CTLA-4 therapy, and around 43% of the dose-escalation patients had been treated with checkpoint inhibitors. Peripheral TCRbeta sequencing aimed to test whether ivuxolimab altered TCR sequence diversity and caused clonal T-cell expansion. In the dose-escalation cohort, 65% to 90% of patients were male, and the mean age was approximately 60 years, with a range of about 23 to 85. The paper covers the monotherapy dose-escalation part of the phase I ivuxolimab trial, which included N of about 50 patients. Intravenous ivuxolimab was administered to patients every 2 weeks at six dose levels: 0.01, 0.1, 0.3, 1.5, 3 and 10 mg/kg. On the study overall, not on this receptor specifically: The antigen specificity of the peripheral T cells that underwent clonal expansion was not determined. After ivuxolimab, more expanded clones were found on average in CD8+ T cells than in CD4+ T cells. At doses of 0.1 to 3.0 mg/kg, clonal expansion of both CD4+ and CD8+ blood T cells was observed from baseline to week 6. Partial responders in the 0.1-3.0 mg/kg groups had among the lowest normalized peripheral clonal expansion, especially among CD8+ T cells. Low levels of normalized T-cell clonal expansion were also seen in some patients who did not respond.

Patients with a history of autoimmune disease or receiving systemic immunosuppression were excluded from the trial. Peripheral blood for TCR sequencing was collected from all dose cohorts at baseline, on cycle 4 day 1, and on cycle 7 day 1. The samples were taken from a phase I, first-in-human, multicenter, open-label dose-escalation trial of ivuxolimab. The trial enrolled adults with locally advanced or metastatic head and neck squamous cell, hepatocellular, melanoma or renal cell carcinoma. Before TCR sequencing, CD4+ and CD8+ T cells were separately sorted from peripheral blood. The input for sequencing was CD4+ or CD8+ T cells sorted from blood, taken in a trial of the OX40 agonist ivuxolimab. This receptor was taken from an adult with an advanced solid tumor such as melanoma, head and neck, liver or kidney cancer. The V and J segments used are TRBV6-5 and TRBJ1-6; a tentative D match to TRBD1 spans 5 bases. This receptor has the CDR3 CASSYSTVYNSPLHF. The sequence in DNA is TGTGCCAGCAGTTACTCGACAGTCTATAATTCACCCCTCCACTTT.